This entry describes one T cell receptor beta chain. These data come from a study of blood T cells in healthy people across ages. The CDR3 has 11 residues. Trimming removed 1 base from V and 9 bases from J, with 6 bases in between. Germline V gene sequence: CDR1 MGHRA, CDR2 YSYEKL. Sample-barcoded 5' priming and a J-beta primer mix drove a second PCR of about 6 to 12 cycles. TCRdb fed the 5' RACE reads into MiXCR, producing one record per CDR3 protein. The table shows roughly 1,500,000 distinct CDR3 sequences, with 34% occurring only once. The sequencing sample was made of blood. The TCR sequence derives from a woman in her 30s in good health. The rearrangement uses TRBV4-1 and TRBJ2-5; D gene uncertain. CDR3 DNA: TGCGCCAGCAGCCAAGCGGAGTCCCAGTACTTC. Amino acid sequence: CASSQAESQYF.